These 15 T cell receptor beta chains came from one sample sequenced in a study of blood T cells in healthy people across ages (dated by TCRdb to about 2015). Library prep was done by 5' RACE. Instrument on record: Illumina HiSeq 2500. The second PCR ran for about 6 to 11 cycles and used a J-beta primer mix along with a sample-barcoded 5' primer. Using fastp at Q25 and MiXCR, TCRdb reprocessed the public reads and kept productive beta chains. Here each entry gathers all rows of one CDR3 protein and keeps the most common genes and DNA. This sample comprises over 450,000 distinct CDR3 sequences, nearly 25% of them detected only once. The ten most abundant clones make up less than 9% of the sample. These data were likewise used in another study, on T cells of mothers and their children.

The sequenced material came from blood. All receptors come from a boy aged 5-17 years in good health.

This chain connects TRBV20-1 to TRBJ2-7; D uncertain. Trimming cost V 1 base and J 0 bases, with 10 bases left between them. The germline V gene encodes CDR1 DFQATT and CDR2 SNEGSKA (reference sequence). This CDR3 contains 14 residues. CDR3 DNA: TGCAGTGCTAGAGGTGTCGCTAGCTCCTACGAGCAGTACTTC. This gives the protein CSARGVASSYEQYF.

The chain recombines TRBV28 with TRBJ2-2; 7 nucleotides match TRBD1. V was pared by 6 bases and J by 6 bases, with 16 bases of the junction left unmatched. The germline gives CDR1 MDHEN, CDR2 SYDVKM. The CDR3 covers 17 residues. The CDR3 here is CASSHLPRDSFSGELFF. The CDR3 DNA reads as TGTGCCAGCAGCCACCTACCCCGGGACAGCTTTTCCGGGGAGCTGTTTTTT.

This clonotype came up a few times. The DNA of the CDR3 is TGTGCCAGCAGCCCGGCGGGGATCCCGAGCCAAGAGACCCAGTACTTC. Its translation is CASSPAGIPSQETQYF. The gene calls are TRBV28 and TRBJ2-5; possibly TRBD2 for D (6 bases). Trimming cost V 6 bases and J 1 base, with 18 bases left between them. Germline V gene lookup returns CDR1 MDHEN and CDR2 SYDVKM. The CDR3 has 16 residues.

This clonotype was detected only a few times. The chain uses TRBV20-1 and TRBJ2-3; perhaps D is TRBD1 or TRBD2 (5 bases each). The CDR3 is 14 amino acids. The germline V gene has CDR1 DFQATT and CDR2 SNEGSKA (reference sequence). Trimming took off 0 bases at V and 4 bases at J, with 11 bases between the two ends. CDR3 in DNA: TGCAGTGCTAGAGATCTTCTGGGACCAGATACGCAGTATTTT. It is translated as CSARDLLGPDTQYF.

This clonotype was counted a few times. V gene TRBV19 combines with J gene TRBJ2-5; TRBD1 agrees at 11 bases. TRBJ2-1 matches the DNA end more closely, so the J call is doubtful. The CDR3 length is 16 residues. Per the germline V gene, CDR1 is LNHDA and CDR2 is SQIVND (reference sequence). CDR3 sequence (DNA): TGTGCCAGTAGTACCATCGGACAGGGGGCAGGAAATGAGCAGTTCTTC. Protein: CASSTIGQGAGNEQFF.

The chain employs TRBV9 and TRBJ2-3; 7 nucleotides align to TRBD2. V lost 3 bases, J lost 2 bases, and 9 bases stayed unmatched. There are 16 residues in the CDR3. The germline CDR1 and CDR2 sequences are SGDLS and YYNGEE. The CDR3 nucleotides read TGTGCCAGCAGCGCGTCCCGGGAGGTAGACACAGATACGCAGTATTTT. Protein product: CASSASREVDTDTQYF.

This clonotype was seen more than once but under ten times. The chain is built from TRBV5-1 and TRBJ2-5; 9 nucleotides align to TRBD1. The assigned J gene may be wrong: the sequence end matches TRBJ2-7 better. The CDR3 totals 16 residues. Germline V CDR1 and CDR2: SGHRS, YFSETQ. The CDR3 bases are TGCGCCAGCAGCCCCCACGACCGGGACAGGGTCCACGAGCAGTACTTC. Encoded protein: CASSPHDRDRVHEQYF.

The gene calls are TRBV6-6 and TRBJ1-2; perhaps TRBD1 as D (5 bases). V was cut by 6 bases and J by 0 bases, with 11 bases left in between. This CDR3 is 14 amino acids long. Germline CDR1 and CDR2: MNHNY and SVGAGI (reference sequence). The CDR3 DNA reads TGTGCCAGCAGCTTGGACACCCCTAACTATGGCTACACCTTC. Its translation is CASSLDTPNYGYTF.

This clonotype was detected only a few times. The rearrangement links TRBV28 to TRBJ2-7, with TRBD1 matching over 10 bases. This CDR3 contains 15 residues. V dropped 6 bases and J dropped 3; count of bases not matched to a gene: 8. CDR1 MDHEN and CDR2 SYDVKM come from the germline V gene. The CDR3 sequence is CASRVTGTGDYEQYF. CDR3 DNA sequence: TGTGCCAGCAGAGTTACCGGGACAGGGGACTACGAGCAGTACTTC.

This clonotype was seen a handful of times. This CDR3 reads CASSLVWSGGPVEQYF. In DNA form, the CDR3 reads TGTGCCAGCAGCTTAGTTTGGTCCGGCGGCCCCGTGGAGCAGTACTTC. J is TRBJ2-7 and V is TRBV7-2; no firm D call. The CDR3 spans 16 residues. V was pared by 1 base and J by 7 bases, with 20 bases between. CDR1 and CDR2 from the germline V gene are SGHTA and FQGNSA.

On this clonotype: The junction and the germline gene differ at one end; a read error may be behind it. The rearrangement links TRBV7-9 to TRBJ2-3, with 13 bases aligning to TRBD2. From germline, CDR1 is SEHNR and CDR2 FQNEAQ (reference sequence). The CDR3 runs 16 residues. The CDR3 nucleotides read TGTGCCAGCAGAAGGGGACTAGCGGGACATGCGGATACCCAGTATTTT. Amino acids: CASRRGLAGHADTQYF.

This clonotype was observed a handful of times. The chain recombines TRBV7-9 with TRBJ1-2, with a tentative D call TRBD1 (5 bases). The CDR3 extends over 18 amino acids. Germline loops: CDR1 SEHNR, CDR2 FQNEAQ (reference sequence). V lost 3 bases and J lost 1, with 21 bases in between. CDR3 protein: CASSFEGPGETYNYGYTF. The CDR3 region has the DNA TGTGCCAGCAGCTTTGAGGGGCCCGGGGAGACCTATAACTATGGCTACACCTTC.

This clonotype was seen just once. An end of the junction differs from the germline gene, which may be a read error. The V call is TRBV9, the J call TRBJ2-5; 9 bases agree with TRBD2. The CDR3 loop spans 16 amino acids. Germline assignment: CDR1 SGDLS and CDR2 YYNGEE. CDR3 bases: TGTGCCAGCAGCCCCCAACTGCGGGGGGGATACAATGAGCAGCTCTTC. Protein sequence: CASSPQLRGGYNEQLF.

This chain joins TRBV7-2 and TRBJ2-5, with TRBD2 identical over 10 bases. The CDR3 totals 16 residues. V dropped 5 bases and J dropped 4; count of bases not matched to a gene: 10. Looked up from germline, CDR1 is SGHTA and CDR2 is FQGNSA. CDR3 sequence: CASSPSGSGRSETQYF. In DNA, the CDR3 is TGTGCCAGCAGCCCGTCGGGTAGCGGGAGGTCAGAGACCCAGTACTTC.

There are a few counts of this clonotype. CDR3 loop: CASSLRQGSDTIYF. As DNA, the CDR3 is TGTGCCAGCAGTTTAAGGCAGGGGTCGGACACCATATATTTT. This sequence joins TRBV28 and TRBJ1-3; D may be TRBD1 (6 bases). Trimming removed 2 bases at V and 8 bases at J, with 13 bases between. CDR1 and CDR2 (germline): MDHEN, SYDVKM. The CDR3 sequence is 14 residues long.